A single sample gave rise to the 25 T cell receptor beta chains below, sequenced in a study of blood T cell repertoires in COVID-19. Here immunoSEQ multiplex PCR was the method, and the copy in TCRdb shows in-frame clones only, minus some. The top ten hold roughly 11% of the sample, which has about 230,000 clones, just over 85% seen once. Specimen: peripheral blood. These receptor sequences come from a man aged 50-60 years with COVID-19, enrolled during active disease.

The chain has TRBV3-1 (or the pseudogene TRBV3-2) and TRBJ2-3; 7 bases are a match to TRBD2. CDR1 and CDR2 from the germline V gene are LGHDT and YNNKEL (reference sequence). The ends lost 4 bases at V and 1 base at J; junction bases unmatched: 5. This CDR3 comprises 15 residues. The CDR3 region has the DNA TGTGCCAGCAGCCCTGGCGGGAGCGGCACAGATACGCAGTATTTT. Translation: CASSPGGSGTDTQYF.

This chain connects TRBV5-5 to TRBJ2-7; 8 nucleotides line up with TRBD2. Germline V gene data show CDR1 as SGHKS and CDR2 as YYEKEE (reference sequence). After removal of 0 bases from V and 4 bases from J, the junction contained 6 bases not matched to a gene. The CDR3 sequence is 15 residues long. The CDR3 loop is CASSLAPGGQYEQYF. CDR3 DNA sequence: TGTGCCAGCAGCTTGGCTCCGGGAGGGCAGTACGAGCAGTACTTC.

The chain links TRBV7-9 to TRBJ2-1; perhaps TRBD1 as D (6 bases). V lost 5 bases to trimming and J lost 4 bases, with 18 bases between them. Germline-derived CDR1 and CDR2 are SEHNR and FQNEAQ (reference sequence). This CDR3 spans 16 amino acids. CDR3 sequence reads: CASSGRQEPGYNEQFF. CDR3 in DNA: TGTGCCAGCAGCGGCCGACAGGAGCCTGGGTACAATGAGCAGTTCTTC.

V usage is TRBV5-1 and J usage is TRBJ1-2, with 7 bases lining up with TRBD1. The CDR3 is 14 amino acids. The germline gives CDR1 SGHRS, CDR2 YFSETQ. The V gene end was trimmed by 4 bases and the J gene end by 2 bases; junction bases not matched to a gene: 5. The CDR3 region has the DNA TGCGCCAGCAGCACCGAGGGACAGAACTATGGCTACACCTTC. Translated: CASSTEGQNYGYTF.

The CDR3 sequence is CASSPRAQVSSYNEQFF. For the CDR3, the DNA is TGTGCCAGCTCACCAAGGGCACAGGTTAGCTCCTACAATGAGCAGTTCTTC. The chain is built from TRBV18 and TRBJ2-1, with D possibly being TRBD1 (5 bases). In germline, CDR1 is KGHSH, CDR2 LQKENI. The CDR3 sequence is 17 residues long. Trimming shortened V by 2 bases and J by 0 bases, and 14 bases separated the two germline ends. Based on the CDR3 plus reference TRBV18 and TRBJ2-1, the full variable domain is NAGVMQNPRHLVRRRGQEARLRCSPMKGHSHVYWYRQLPEEGLKFMVYLQKENIIDESGMPKERFSAEFPKEGPSILRIQQVVRGDSAAYFCASSPRAQVSSYNEQFFGPGTRLTVL.

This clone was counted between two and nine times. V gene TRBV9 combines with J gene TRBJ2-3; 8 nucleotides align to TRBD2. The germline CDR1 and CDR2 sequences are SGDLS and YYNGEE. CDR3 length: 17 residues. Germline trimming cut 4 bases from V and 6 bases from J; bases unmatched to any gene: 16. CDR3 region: CASSPLGGAGVADTQYF. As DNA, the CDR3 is TGTGCCAGCAGCCCATTGGGGGGAGCGGGAGTGGCGGATACGCAGTATTTT.

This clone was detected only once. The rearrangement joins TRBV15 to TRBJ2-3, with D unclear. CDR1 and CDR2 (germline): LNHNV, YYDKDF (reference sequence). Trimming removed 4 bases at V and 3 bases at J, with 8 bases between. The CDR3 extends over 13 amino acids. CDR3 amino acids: CATSKRLTDTQYF. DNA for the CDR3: TGTGCCACCAGCAAGCGTCTAACAGATACGCAGTATTTT.

CDR3 region: CASSIWRGTSGQETQYF. The CDR3 coding sequence is TGTGCCAGTAGTATATGGAGGGGGACTAGCGGGCAAGAGACCCAGTACTTC. This chain connects TRBV19 to TRBJ2-5; 12 nucleotides line up with TRBD2. The germline CDR1 and CDR2 sequences are LNHDA and SQIVND (reference sequence). The CDR3 runs 17 residues. The trim removed 2 bases at V and 2 bases at J, leaving 6 bases unmatched. Using reference TRBV19 and TRBJ2-5 for the parts outside the CDR3, the full variable domain is DGGITQSPKYLFRKEGQNVTLSCEQNLNHDAMYWYRQDPGQGLRLIYYSQIVNDFQKGDIAEGYSVSREKKESFPLTVTSAQKNPTAFYLCASSIWRGTSGQETQYFGPGTRLLVL.

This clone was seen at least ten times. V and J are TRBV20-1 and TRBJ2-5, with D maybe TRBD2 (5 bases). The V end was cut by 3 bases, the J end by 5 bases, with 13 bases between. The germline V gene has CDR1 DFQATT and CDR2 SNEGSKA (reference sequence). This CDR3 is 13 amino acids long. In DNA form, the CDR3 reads TGCAGTGCTAGTTTTAGCGTCGGGGAGACCCAGTACTTC. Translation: CSASFSVGETQYF.

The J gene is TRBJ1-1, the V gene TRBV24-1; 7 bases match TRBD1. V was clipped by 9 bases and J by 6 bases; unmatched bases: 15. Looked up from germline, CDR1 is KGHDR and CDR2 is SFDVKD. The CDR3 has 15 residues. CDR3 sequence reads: CATGASDRDTSEAFF. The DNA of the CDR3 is TGTGCCACCGGAGCCTCCGACAGGGACACCTCTGAAGCTTTCTTT.

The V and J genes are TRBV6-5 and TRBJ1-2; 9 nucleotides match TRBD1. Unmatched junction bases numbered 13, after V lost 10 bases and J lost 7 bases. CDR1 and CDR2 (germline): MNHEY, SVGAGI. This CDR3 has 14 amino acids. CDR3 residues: CAIAEDRGIGGYTF. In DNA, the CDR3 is TGTGCCATTGCCGAGGACAGGGGCATTGGTGGCTACACCTTC.

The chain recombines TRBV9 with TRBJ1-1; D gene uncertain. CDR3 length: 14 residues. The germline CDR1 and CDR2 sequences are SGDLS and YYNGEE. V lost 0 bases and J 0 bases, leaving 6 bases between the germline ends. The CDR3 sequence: CASSVGLLNTEAFF. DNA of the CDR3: TGTGCCAGCAGCGTAGGTCTGTTGAACACTGAAGCTTTCTTT. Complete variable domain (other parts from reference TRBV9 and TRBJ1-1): DSGVTQTPKHLITATGQRVTLRCSPRSGDLSVYWYQQSLDQGLQFLIQYYNGEERAKGNILERFSAQQFPDLHSELNLSSLELGDSALYFCASSVGLLNTEAFFGQGTRLTVV.

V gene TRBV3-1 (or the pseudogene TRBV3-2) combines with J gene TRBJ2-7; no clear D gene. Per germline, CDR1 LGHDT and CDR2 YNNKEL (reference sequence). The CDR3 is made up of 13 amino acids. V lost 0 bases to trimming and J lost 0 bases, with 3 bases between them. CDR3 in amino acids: CASSQDLSYEQYF. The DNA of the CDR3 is TGTGCCAGCAGCCAAGACCTCTCCTACGAGCAGTACTTC.

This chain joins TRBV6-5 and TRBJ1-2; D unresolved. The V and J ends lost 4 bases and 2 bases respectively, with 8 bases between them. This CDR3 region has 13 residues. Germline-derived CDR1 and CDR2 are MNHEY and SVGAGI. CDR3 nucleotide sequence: TGTGCCAGCAGTTCGGACTCAAACTATGGCTACACCTTC. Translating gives CASSSDSNYGYTF.

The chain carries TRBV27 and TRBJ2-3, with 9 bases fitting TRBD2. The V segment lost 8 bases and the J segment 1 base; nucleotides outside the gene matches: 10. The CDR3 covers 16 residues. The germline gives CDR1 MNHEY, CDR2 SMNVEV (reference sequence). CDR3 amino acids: CASCTLAGLGTDTQYF. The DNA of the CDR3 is TGTGCCAGCTGCACACTAGCGGGCCTTGGCACAGATACGCAGTATTTT.

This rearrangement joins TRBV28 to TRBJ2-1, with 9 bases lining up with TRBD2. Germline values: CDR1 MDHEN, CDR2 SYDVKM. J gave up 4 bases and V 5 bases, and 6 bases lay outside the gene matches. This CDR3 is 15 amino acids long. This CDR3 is CASSRAGGRYNEQFF. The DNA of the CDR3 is TGTGCCAGCAGTAGGGCGGGGGGGAGGTACAATGAGCAGTTCTTC.

CDR3 DNA sequence: TGTGCCAGCAGTTTACCCCCCCGGACAGAGGGCTACACCTTC. Its protein product is CASSLPPRTEGYTF. The chain combines TRBV28 with TRBJ1-2; weak D call: TRBD1 (6 bases). Germline lookup yields CDR1 MDHEN and CDR2 SYDVKM. The CDR3 is 14 residues long. Trimming stripped 2 bases from V and 8 bases from J, with 15 bases between.

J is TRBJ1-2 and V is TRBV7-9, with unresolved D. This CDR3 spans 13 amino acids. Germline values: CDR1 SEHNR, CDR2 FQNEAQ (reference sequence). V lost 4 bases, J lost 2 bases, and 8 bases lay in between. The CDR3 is CASSSGNNYGYTF. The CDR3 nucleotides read TGTGCCAGCAGCTCCGGGAACAACTATGGCTACACCTTC. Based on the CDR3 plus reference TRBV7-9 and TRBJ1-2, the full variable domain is DTGVSQNPRHKITKRGQNVTFRCDPISEHNRLYWYRQTLGQGPEFLTYFQNEAQLEKSRLLSDRFSAERPKGSFSTLEIQRTEQGDSAMYLCASSSGNNYGYTFGSGTRLTVV.

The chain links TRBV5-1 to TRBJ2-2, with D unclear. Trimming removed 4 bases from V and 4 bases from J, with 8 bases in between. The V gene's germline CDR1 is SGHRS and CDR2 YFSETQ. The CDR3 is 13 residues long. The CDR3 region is CASSKPSTGELFF. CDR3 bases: TGCGCCAGCAGCAAACCCAGCACCGGGGAGCTGTTTTTT.

CDR3 in DNA: TGCGCCAGCAGCCAGGCGGCCGGGACAGGGAATGGAGATGAAAAACTGTTTTTT. Translation: CASSQAAGTGNGDEKLFF. This chain connects TRBV4-1 to TRBJ1-4; 9 bases match TRBD1. Germline assignment: CDR1 MGHRA and CDR2 YSYEKL. The CDR3 contains 18 residues. With V trimmed by 3 bases and J by 6 bases, 14 bases remained unmatched.

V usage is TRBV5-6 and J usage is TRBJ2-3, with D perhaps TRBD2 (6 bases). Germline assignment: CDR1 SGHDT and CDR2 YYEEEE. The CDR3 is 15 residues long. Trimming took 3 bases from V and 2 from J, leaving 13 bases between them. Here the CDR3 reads CASSYTGRYTDTQYF. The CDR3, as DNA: TGTGCCAGCAGCTACACCGGGAGATACACAGATACGCAGTATTTT.

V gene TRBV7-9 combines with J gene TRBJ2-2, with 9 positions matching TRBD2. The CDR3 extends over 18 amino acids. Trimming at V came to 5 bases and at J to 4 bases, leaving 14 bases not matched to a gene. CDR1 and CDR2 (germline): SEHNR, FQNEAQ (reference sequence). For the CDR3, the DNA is TGTGCCAGCAGCGAACCCGGGGCTAGCGGGGATGGCACCGGGGAGCTGTTTTTT. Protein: CASSEPGASGDGTGELFF.

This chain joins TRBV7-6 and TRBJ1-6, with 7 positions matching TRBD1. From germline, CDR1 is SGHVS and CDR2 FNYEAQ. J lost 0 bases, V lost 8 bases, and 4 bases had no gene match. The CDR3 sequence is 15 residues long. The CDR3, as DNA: TGTGCCAGCCGCCGGGACAGCTCCTATAATTCACCCCTCCACTTT. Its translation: CASRRDSSYNSPLHF.

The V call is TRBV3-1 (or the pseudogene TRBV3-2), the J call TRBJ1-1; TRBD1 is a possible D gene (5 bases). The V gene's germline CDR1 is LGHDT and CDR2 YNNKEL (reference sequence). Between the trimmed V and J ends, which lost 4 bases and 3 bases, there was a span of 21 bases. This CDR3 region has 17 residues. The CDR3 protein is CASSPYTTGPRDTEAFF. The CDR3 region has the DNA TGTGCCAGCAGCCCTTACACTACAGGCCCGCGAGACACTGAAGCTTTCTTT.

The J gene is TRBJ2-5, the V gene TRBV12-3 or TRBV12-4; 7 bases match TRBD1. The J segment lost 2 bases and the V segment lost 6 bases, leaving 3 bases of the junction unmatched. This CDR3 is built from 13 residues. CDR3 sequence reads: CASRWDRQETQYF. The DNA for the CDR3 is TGTGCCAGCAGGTGGGACAGACAAGAGACCCAGTACTTC.